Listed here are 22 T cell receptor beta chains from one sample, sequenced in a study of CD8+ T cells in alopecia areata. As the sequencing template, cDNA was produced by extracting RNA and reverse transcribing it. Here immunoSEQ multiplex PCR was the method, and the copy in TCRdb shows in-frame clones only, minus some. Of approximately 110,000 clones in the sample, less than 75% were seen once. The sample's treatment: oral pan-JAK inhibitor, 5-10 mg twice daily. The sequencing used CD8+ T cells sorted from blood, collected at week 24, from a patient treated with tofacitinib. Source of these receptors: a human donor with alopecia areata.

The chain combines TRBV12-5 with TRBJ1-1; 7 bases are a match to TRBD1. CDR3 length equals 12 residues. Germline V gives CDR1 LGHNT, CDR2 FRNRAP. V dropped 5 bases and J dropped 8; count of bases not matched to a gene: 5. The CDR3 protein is CASGLGTAEAFF. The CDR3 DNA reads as TGTGCTAGTGGTCTTGGGACAGCGGAAGCTTTCTTT.

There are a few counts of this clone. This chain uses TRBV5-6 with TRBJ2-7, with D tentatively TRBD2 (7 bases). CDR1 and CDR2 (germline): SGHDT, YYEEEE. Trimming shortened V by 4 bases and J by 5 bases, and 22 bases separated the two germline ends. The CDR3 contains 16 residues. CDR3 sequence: CASSLQPYREGHEQYF. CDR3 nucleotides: TGTGCCAGCAGCCTGCAGCCTTACAGGGAGGGGCACGAGCAGTACTTC.

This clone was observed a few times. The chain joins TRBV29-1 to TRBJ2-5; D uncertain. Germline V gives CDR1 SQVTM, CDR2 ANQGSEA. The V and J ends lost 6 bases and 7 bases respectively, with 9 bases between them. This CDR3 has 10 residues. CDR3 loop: CSVAAGTQYF. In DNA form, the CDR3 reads TGCAGCGTGGCCGCCGGGACCCAGTACTTC.

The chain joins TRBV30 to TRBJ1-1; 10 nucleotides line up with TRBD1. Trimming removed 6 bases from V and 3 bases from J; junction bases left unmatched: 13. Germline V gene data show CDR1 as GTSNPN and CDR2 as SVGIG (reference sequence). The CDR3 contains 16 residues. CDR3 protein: CACHGTGVSMYTEAFF. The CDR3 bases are TGTGCCTGCCACGGGACAGGGGTATCTATGTACACTGAAGCTTTCTTT.

The CDR3 region has the DNA TGCAGCGTATTGGGGGGGATGGATGAGCAGTTCTTC. It yields the protein CSVLGGMDEQFF. The chain employs TRBV29-1 and TRBJ2-1; TRBD2 agrees at 7 bases. Germline V CDR1 and CDR2: SQVTM, ANQGSEA. J gave up 8 bases and V 6 bases, and 7 bases lay outside the gene matches. The CDR3 has 12 amino acids.

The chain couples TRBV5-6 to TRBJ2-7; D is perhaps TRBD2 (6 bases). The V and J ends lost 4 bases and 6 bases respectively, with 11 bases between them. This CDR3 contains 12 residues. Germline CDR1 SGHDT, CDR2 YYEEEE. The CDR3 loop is CASSGGAREQYF. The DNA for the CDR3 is TGTGCCAGCAGCGGAGGGGCGCGCGAGCAGTACTTC.

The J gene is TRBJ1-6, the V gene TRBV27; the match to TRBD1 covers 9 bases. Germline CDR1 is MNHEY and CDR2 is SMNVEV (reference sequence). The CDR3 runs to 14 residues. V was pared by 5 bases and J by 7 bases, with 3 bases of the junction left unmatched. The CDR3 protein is CASSPTGGNSPLHF. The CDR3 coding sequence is TGTGCCAGCAGTCCAACAGGGGGCAATTCACCCCTCCACTTT.

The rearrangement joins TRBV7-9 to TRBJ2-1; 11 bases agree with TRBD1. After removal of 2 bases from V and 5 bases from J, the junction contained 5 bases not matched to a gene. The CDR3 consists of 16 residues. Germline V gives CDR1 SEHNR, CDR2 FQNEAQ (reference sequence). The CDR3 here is CASSLWTGGAHNEQFF. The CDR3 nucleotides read TGTGCCAGCAGCTTATGGACAGGGGGCGCACACAATGAGCAGTTCTTC.

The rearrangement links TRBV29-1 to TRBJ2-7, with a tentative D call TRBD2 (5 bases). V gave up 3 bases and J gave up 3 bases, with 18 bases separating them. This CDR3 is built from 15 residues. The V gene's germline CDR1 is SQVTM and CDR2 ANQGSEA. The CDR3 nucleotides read TGCAGCGTTGAGAGGGCTCTCACCTCGAACTACGAGCAGTACTTC. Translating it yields CSVERALTSNYEQYF.

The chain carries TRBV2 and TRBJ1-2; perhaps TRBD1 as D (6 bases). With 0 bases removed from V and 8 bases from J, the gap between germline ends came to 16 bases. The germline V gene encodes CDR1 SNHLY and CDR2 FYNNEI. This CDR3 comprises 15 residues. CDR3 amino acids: CASSEAGQGQVGYTF. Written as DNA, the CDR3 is TGTGCCAGCAGTGAAGCTGGCCAGGGGCAAGTCGGCTACACCTTC. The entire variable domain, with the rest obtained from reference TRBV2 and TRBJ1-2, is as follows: EPEVTQTPSHQVTQMGQEVILRCVPISNHLYFYWYRQILGQKVEFLVSFYNNEISEKSEIFDDQFSVERPDGSNFTLKIRSTKLEDSAMYFCASSEAGQGQVGYTFGSGTRLTVV.

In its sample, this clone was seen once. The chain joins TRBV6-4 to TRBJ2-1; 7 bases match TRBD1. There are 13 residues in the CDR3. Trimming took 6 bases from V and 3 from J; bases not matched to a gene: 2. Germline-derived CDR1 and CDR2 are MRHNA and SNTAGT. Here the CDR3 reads CASSGQDYNEQFF. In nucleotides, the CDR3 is TGTGCCAGCAGCGGACAGGACTACAATGAGCAGTTCTTC.

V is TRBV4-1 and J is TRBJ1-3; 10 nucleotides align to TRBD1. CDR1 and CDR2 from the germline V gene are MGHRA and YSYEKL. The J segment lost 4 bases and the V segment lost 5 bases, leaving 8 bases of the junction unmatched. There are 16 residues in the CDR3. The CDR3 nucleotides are TGCGCCAGCAGCACTCGACAGGGGGCGCGGGGAAACACCATATATTTT. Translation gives CASSTRQGARGNTIYF.

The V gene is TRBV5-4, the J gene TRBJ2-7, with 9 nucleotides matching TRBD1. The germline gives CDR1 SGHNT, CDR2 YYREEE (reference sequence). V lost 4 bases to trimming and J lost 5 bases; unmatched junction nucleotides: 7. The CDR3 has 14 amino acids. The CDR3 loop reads CASSPGQGFDEQYF. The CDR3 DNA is TGTGCCAGCAGCCCCGGACAGGGGTTCGACGAGCAGTACTTC.

The CDR3 loop is CASSSGHRLTF. The CDR3, as DNA: TGTGCCAGCAGTTCCGGACACCGTCTTACCTTC. The J gene is TRBJ1-2, the V gene TRBV27; possible D gene TRBD1, 5 bases. V dropped 4 bases and J dropped 14 bases, with 14 bases sitting between them. CDR3 length: 11 amino acids. Germline CDR1 and CDR2: MNHEY and SMNVEV (reference sequence).

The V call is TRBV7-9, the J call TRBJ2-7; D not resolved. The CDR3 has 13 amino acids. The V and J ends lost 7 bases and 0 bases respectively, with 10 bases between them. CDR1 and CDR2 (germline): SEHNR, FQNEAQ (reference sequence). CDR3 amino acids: CASTPPGSYEQYF. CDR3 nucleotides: TGTGCCAGCACCCCGCCGGGCTCCTACGAGCAGTACTTC.

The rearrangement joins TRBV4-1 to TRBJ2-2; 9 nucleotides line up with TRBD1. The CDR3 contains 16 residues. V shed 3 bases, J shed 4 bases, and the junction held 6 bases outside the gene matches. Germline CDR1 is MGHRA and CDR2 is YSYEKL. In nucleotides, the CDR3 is TGCGCCAGCAGCCAGGGGACAGGGCCGAGCACCGGGGAGCTGTTTTTT. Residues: CASSQGTGPSTGELFF.

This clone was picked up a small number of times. CDR3 amino acids: CASSLDQGSDYTF. The CDR3 DNA reads TGTGCCAGCAGCTTGGACCAGGGGTCTGACTACACCTTC. The V and J genes are TRBV5-6 and TRBJ1-2; tentative D call: TRBD1 (6 bases). Trimming shortened V by 0 bases and J by 10 bases, and 13 bases separated the two germline ends. Germline loops: CDR1 SGHDT, CDR2 YYEEEE. CDR3 length: 13 residues.

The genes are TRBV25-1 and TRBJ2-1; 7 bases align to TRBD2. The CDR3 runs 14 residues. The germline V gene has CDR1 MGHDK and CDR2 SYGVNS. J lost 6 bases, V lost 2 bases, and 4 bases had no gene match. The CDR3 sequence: CASSEGLAANEQFF. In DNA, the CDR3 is TGTGCCAGCAGTGAAGGCCTAGCGGCCAATGAGCAGTTCTTC. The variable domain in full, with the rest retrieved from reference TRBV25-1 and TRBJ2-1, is EADIYQTPRYLVIGTGKKITLECSQTMGHDKMYWYQQDPGMELHLIHYSYGVNSTEKGDLSSESTVSRIRTEHFPLTLESARPSHTSQYLCASSEGLAANEQFFGPGTRLTVL.

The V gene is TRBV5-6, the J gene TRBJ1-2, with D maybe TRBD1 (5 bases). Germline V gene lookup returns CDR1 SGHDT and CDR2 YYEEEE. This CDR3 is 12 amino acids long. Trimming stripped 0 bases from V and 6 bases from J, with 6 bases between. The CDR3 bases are TGTGCCAGCAGCTTGGAAGGGGATGGCTACACCTTC. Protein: CASSLEGDGYTF.

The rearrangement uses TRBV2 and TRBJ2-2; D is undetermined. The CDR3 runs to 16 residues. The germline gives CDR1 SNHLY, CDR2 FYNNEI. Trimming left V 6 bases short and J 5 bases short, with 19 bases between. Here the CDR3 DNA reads TGTGCCAGCAGGGGGTCAGTCAGTCGTGTAACCGGGGAGCTGTTTTTT. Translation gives CASRGSVSRVTGELFF.

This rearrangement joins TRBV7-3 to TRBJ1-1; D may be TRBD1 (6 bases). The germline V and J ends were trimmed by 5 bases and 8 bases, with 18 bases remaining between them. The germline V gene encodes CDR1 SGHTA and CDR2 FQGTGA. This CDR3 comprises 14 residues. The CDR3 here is CASSITGTKGEAFF. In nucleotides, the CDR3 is TGTGCCAGCAGCATTACCGGGACAAAGGGAGAAGCTTTCTTT. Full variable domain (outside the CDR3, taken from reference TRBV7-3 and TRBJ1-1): GAGVSQTPSNKVTEKGKYVELRCDPISGHTALYWYRQSLGQGPEFLIYFQGTGAADDSGLPNDRFFAVRPEGSVSTLKIQRTERGDSAVYLCASSITGTKGEAFFGQGTRLTVV.

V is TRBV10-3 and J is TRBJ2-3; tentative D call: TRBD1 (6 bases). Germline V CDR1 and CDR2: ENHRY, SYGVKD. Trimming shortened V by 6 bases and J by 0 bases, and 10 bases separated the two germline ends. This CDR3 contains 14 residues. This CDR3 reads CAISQTGSTDTQYF. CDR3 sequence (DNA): TGTGCCATCAGCCAGACAGGTAGCACAGATACGCAGTATTTT.